This T cell receptor beta chain was observed in a study of blood T cell repertoires in COVID-19. Study background: The cDNA or gDNA used as material had been derived from T cells, B-cell-depleted T cells, or PBMCs.

Participants were aged roughly 18 to 100 years from approximately 24 US areas. In assigning cohorts, the study relied on participant-reported clinical history. Using immunoSEQ multiplex PCR, the repertoire was profiled, and TCRdb retains in-frame clones only, with some absent. Altogether around 130,000 clones are present, around nine tenths being singletons, with the ten largest covering roughly 2.2%. Germline lookup yields CDR1 SGHTS and CDR2 YDEGEE. J was trimmed by 5 bases and V by 1 base; bases with no gene match: 8. The CDR3 has 16 amino acids. Sequences were obtained from PBMCs or T cells enriched from blood (not recorded which). This TCR was recovered from a woman in her forties or fifties who had recovered from COVID-19. This chain uses TRBV5-8 with TRBJ2-2, with 7 bases identical to TRBD2. The CDR3 region is CASSLLTSGVTGELFF. The CDR3 DNA reads as TGTGCCAGCAGCTTGTTGACCAGCGGGGTAACCGGGGAGCTGTTTTTT.